The clone carrying this T cell receptor (beta chain) is medium-sized within its sample. What it recognizes is unknown. This entry comes from a study of T cell repertoires in aging, cancer and after chemotherapy. Study findings and constraints: Compared with age-matched healthy donors, untreated hematological or solid cancer patients showed higher blood TCR clonality.

TCR beta rearrangements were amplified from peripheral blood genomic DNA. Multiplex touch-down PCR with TRB-A/B primers amplified rearranged V-D-J TRB sequences. TCRdb processed the multiplex PCR reads anew with MiXCR; each CDR3 protein has one entry. The data contain fewer than 6,500 distinct CDR3 sequences, about 26% of them singletons. Germline V gene data show CDR1 as MNHEY and CDR2 as SVGAGI. V was trimmed by 6 bases and J by 3 bases, leaving 6 bases between them. The CDR3 spans 11 residues. The sequencing sample was made of blood. This chain connects TRBV6-5 to TRBJ2-7, with D unresolved. This sequence was found in a human donor in good health. The CDR3 spells CASREGYEQYF. Written as DNA, the CDR3 is TGTGCCAGCAGGGAAGGCTACGAGCAGTACTTC.